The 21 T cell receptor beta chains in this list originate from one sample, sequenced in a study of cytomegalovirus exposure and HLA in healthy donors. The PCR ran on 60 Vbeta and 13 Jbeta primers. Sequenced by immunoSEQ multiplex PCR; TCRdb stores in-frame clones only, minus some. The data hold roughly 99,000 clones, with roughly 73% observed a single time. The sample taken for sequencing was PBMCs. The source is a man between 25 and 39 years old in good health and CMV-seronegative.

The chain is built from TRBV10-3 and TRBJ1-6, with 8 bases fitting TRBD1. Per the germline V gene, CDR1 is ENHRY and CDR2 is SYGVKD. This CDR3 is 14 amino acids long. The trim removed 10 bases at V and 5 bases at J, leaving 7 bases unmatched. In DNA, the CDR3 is TGTGCCACCGGATCGACAGGGGATAATTCACCCCTCCACTTT. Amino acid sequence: CATGSTGDNSPLHF.

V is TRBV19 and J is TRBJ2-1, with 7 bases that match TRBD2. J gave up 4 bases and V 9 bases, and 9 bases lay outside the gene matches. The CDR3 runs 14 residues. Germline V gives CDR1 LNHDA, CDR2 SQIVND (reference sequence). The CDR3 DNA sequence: TGTGCCAGCCGGCGGGCTAGCGGTTACAATGAGCAGTTCTTC. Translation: CASRRASGYNEQFF.

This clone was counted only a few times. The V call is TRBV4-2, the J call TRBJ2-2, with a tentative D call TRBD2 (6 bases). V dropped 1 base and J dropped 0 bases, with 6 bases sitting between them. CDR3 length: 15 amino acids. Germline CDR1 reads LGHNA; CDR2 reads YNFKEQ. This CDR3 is CASSQGGANTGELFF. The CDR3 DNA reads TGTGCCAGCAGCCAAGGGGGGGCGAACACCGGGGAGCTGTTTTTT.

This chain's CDR3 is CASSLEEGQGLFF. CDR3 sequence (DNA): TGCGCCAGCAGCTTGGAAGAGGGCCAAGGACTGTTTTTT. This chain uses TRBV5-1 with TRBJ1-4; D gene uncertain. This CDR3 spans 13 amino acids. V lost 0 bases, J lost 13 bases, and 13 bases lay in between. Germline CDR1 SGHRS, CDR2 YFSETQ.

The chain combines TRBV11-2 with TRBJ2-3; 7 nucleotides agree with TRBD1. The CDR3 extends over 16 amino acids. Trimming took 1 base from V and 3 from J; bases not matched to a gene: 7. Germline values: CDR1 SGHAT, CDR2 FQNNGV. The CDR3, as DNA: TGTGCCAGCAGCTTAGGCCACAGGGGCCCGACAGATACGCAGTATTTT. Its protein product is CASSLGHRGPTDTQYF.

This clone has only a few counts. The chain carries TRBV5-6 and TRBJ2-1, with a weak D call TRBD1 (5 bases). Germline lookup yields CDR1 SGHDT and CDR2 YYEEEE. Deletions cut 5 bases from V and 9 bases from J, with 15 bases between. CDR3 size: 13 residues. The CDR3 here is CASSRTPGAEQFF. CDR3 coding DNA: TGTGCCAGCAGTCGGACACCGGGTGCTGAGCAGTTCTTC.

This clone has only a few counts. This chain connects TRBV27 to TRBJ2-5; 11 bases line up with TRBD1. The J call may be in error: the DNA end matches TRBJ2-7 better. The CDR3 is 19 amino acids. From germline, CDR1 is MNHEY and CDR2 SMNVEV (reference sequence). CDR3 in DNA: TGTGCCAGCAGTTTAGGCCCGGGACAGGGGGTTTGGGGTAGGTACGAGCAGTACTTC. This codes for CASSLGPGQGVWGRYEQYF.

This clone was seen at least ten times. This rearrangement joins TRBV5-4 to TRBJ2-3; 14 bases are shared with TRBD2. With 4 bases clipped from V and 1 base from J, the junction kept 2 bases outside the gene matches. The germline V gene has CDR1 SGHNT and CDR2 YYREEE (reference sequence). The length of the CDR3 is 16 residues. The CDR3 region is CASSKTSGRGTDTQYF. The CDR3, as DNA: TGTGCCAGCAGCAAGACTAGCGGGAGGGGCACAGATACGCAGTATTTT.

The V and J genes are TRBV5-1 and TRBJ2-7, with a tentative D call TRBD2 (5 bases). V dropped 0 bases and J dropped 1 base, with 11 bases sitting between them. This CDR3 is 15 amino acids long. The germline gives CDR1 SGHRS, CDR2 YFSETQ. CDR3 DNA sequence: TGCGCCAGCAGCTTGGATGCGGGCAGGTCCTACGAGCAGTACTTC. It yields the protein CASSLDAGRSYEQYF.

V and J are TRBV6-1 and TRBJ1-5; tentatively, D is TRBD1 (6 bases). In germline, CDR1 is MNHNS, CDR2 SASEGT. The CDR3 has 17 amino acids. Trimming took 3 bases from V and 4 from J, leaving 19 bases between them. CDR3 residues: CASSDGGGGRRNQPQHF. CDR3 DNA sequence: TGTGCCAGCAGTGATGGGGGCGGGGGGCGTAGGAATCAGCCCCAGCATTTT.

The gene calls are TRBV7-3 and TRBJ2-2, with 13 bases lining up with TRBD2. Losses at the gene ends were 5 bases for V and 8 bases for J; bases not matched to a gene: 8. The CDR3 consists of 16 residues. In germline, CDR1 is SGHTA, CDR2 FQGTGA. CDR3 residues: CASSPIGLAGAGELFF. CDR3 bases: TGTGCCAGCAGCCCGATCGGACTAGCGGGAGCGGGGGAGCTGTTTTTT. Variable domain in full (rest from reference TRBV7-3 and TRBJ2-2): GAGVSQTPSNKVTEKGKYVELRCDPISGHTALYWYRQSLGQGPEFLIYFQGTGAADDSGLPNDRFFAVRPEGSVSTLKIQRTERGDSAVYLCASSPIGLAGAGELFFGEGSRLTVL.

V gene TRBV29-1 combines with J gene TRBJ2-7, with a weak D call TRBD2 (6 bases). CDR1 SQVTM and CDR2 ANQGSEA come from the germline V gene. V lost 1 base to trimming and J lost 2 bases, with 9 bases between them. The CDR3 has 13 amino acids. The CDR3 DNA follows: TGCAGCGTTGAAGGACTAGGGACCTACGAGCAGTACTTC. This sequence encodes CSVEGLGTYEQYF.

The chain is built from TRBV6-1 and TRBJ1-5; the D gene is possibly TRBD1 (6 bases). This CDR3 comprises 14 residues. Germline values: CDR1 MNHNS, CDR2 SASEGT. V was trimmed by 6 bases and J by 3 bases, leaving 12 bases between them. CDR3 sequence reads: CASRHTGLNQPQHF. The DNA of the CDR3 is TGTGCCAGCAGGCATACAGGGCTCAATCAGCCCCAGCATTTT.

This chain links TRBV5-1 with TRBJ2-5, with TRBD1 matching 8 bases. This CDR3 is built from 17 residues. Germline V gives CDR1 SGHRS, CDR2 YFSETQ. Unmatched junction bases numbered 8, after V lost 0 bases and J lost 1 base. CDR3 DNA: TGCGCCAGCAGCTTGGGGGGGACAGGATACTTCCAAGAGACCCAGTACTTC. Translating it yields CASSLGGTGYFQETQYF.

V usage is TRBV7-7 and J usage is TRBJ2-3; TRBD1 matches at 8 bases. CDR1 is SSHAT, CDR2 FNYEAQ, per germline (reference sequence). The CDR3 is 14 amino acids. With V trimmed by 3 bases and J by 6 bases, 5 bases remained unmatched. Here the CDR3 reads CASSLDRVHDTQYF. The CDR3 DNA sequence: TGTGCCAGCAGCTTGGACAGGGTGCACGATACGCAGTATTTT.

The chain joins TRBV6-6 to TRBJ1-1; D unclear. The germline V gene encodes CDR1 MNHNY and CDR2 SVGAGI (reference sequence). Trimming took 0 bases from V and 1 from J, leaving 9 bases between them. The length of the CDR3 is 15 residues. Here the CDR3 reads CASSYSGTWNTEAFF. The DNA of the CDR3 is TGTGCCAGCAGTTACTCTGGCACCTGGAACACTGAAGCTTTCTTT.

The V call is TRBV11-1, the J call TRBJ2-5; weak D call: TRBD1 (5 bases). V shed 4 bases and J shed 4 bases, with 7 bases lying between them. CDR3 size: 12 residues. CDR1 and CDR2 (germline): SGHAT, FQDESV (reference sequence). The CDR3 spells CASSSDRETQYF. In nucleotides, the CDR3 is TGTGCCAGCAGCTCCGACAGAGAGACCCAGTACTTC.

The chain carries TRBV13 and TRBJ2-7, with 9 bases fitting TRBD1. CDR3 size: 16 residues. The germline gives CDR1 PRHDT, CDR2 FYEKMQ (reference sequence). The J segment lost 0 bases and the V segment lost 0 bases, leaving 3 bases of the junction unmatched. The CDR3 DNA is TGTGCCAGCAGCTTAGGGGGACAGGGATTCTCCTACGAGCAGTACTTC. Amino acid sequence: CASSLGGQGFSYEQYF.

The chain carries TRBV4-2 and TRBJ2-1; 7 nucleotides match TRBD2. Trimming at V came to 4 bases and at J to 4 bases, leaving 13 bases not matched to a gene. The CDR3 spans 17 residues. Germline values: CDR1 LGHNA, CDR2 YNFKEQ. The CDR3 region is CASSLTGGAGTYNEQFF. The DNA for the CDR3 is TGTGCCAGCAGCCTCACAGGAGGAGCGGGAACTTACAATGAGCAGTTCTTC.

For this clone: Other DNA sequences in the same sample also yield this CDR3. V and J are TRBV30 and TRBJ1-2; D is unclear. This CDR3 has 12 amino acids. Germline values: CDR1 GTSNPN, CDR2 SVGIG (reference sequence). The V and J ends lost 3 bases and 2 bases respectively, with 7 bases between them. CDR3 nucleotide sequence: TGTGCCTGGAGCCGCCAGAACTATGGCTACACCTTC. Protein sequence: CAWSRQNYGYTF.

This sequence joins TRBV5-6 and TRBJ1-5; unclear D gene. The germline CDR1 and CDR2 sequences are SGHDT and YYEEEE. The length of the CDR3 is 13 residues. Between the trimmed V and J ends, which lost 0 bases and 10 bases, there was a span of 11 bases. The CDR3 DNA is TGTGCCAGCAGCTTGGGCGCAACTCAACCCCAGCATTTT. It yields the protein CASSLGATQPQHF.